This T cell receptor beta chain derives from a study of cytomegalovirus exposure and HLA in healthy donors. Study information: For the approximately 400 genotyped donors, 75% to 90% fell within the Caucasian-associated ancestry cluster. Overall study results and limits: A list of 150 to 200 TCR beta chains associated with cytomegalovirus was given. With further analysis later on, most CMV-associated TCR beta chains appeared HLA-restricted. A later analysis linked a missense variant in DCLRE1C to the trimming of TCR beta V and J genes.

Vbeta (60) and Jbeta (13) primers were used in the PCR. The method was immunoSEQ multiplex PCR; TCRdb's version includes in-frame clones alone and lacks a portion of them. The table has roughly 31,000 clones, about 60% seen once. This clone was observed a few times. What it binds is unknown. V lost 6 bases to trimming and J lost 5 bases; unmatched junction nucleotides: 9. The V gene's germline CDR1 is SNHLY and CDR2 FYNNEI. The CDR3 is made up of 15 amino acids. This TCR came from a male donor in good health and CMV-seropositive. Material: PBMCs. V is TRBV2 and J is TRBJ2-1, with TRBD2 matching 8 bases. CDR3 in DNA: TGTGCCAGCAGCGACGGGCAAGCGGGAGACAATGAGCAGTTCTTC. Its protein product is CASSDGQAGDNEQFF.